This T cell receptor (beta chain) was retrieved from a study of tumor and adjacent non-tumor tissue in lung cancer. The wider study: There were 11 to 13 adenocarcinoma, a couple of squamous cell carcinoma and 1 small cell lung cancer cases.

Study-level findings and limits: Top 100 clones took a larger repertoire share in normal lung. TCR diversity was significantly greater in tumor than normal lung tissue.

Three rounds of nested PCR, following a modified ARM-PCR protocol, produced the TCRbeta library. Each CDR3 protein gets one entry after TCRdb re-called the multiplex PCR reads with MiXCR. The top ten hold about 15% of the sample, which has more than 70,000 distinct CDR3 sequences, around 57% seen once. Details on this clonotype: Its target is unknown. The CDR3 ends on some other residue instead of the conserved phenylalanine or tryptophan, so this is likely a read error.

Trimming cost V 5 bases and J 7 bases, with 8 bases left between them. The CDR3 is made up of 12 amino acids. In germline, CDR1 is SGHAT, CDR2 FQNNGV. The template was RNA from unsorted bulk tissue. The receptor was isolated from a man aged 65 to 79 with non-small cell lung cancer. Input material: lung tumor tissue. The chain links TRBV11-2 to TRBJ2-2; D is unresolved. Here the CDR3 DNA reads TGTGCCAGCAGCCTGGCTATCGGGGAGCTGTTTCTT. Encoded protein: CASSLAIGELFL.